This T cell receptor (beta chain) was retrieved from a study of blood T cells in healthy people across ages. PBMCs were isolated at a quantity of at least 6 million per sample. This clonotype was seen a handful of times. V gave up 6 bases and J gave up 0 bases, with 12 bases separating them. The CDR3 contains 14 residues. Looked up from germline, CDR1 is SGHTS and CDR2 is YDEGEE. A second PCR of 7 to 11 cycles used a sample-barcoded 5' primer and a J-beta primer mix. A template-switch adaptor containing 12 random nucleotides labeled each cDNA molecule. Each CDR3 protein is one row after TCRdb ran MiXCR on the 5' RACE reads. This table has approximately 800,000 distinct CDR3 sequences, roughly 25% appearing once. The same data also went into a second study, on T cells of mothers and their children. That investigation notes: In both related and unrelated pairs, TCR recombination output is shaped similarly by thymic selection. Slightly, though not significantly, more overlap was seen in related than in unrelated mother-child pairs.

The source is a boy aged 5-17 years in good health. Sequenced input: blood. V gene TRBV5-8 combines with J gene TRBJ2-5, with D maybe TRBD1 (6 bases). As DNA, the CDR3 is TGTGCCAGCAAGAACAGGGCCTACCAAGAGACCCAGTACTTC. Translation gives CASKNRAYQETQYF.